Sequencing of this TCR beta chain was carried out in a study of blood T cell repertoires in COVID-19. Study in general: Samples representing acute and convalescent COVID-19 were sourced from the United States, Italy and Spain. Sample material is recorded as cDNA or gDNA derived from T cells, B-cell-depleted T cells, or PBMCs.

Germline V lookup: CDR1 KGHDR, CDR2 SFDVKD. The J segment lost 7 bases and the V segment lost 3 bases, leaving 13 bases of the junction unmatched. The CDR3 is made up of 18 amino acids. In the study's own analysis: Nucleated cell counts were estimated from reference gene primer amplification. Sequencing was performed with immunoSEQ multiplex PCR; in TCRdb, only in-frame clones are kept and a portion is missing. V and J calls and clone size are those listed in that table; D and trimming were worked out from the DNA. Of just under 80,000 clones listed, over 75% are singletons. The clonotype was recovered from a human donor in a cohort sampled during active COVID-19. The chain uses TRBV24-1 and TRBJ2-5; 13 nucleotides match TRBD2. Sequenced material: peripheral blood. The CDR3 nucleotides are TGTGCCACCAGTGATCCCGGACTAGCGGGAGACTACTCGGGGACCCAGTACTTC. Protein product: CATSDPGLAGDYSGTQYF.